This TCR beta chain was recorded in a study of T cell changes during pregnancy in multiple sclerosis. Some clones are missing from TCRdb's copy, which holds only in-frame ones; the method was immunoSEQ multiplex PCR. This table has tens of thousands of clones, 91% appearing once. The CDR3 loop spans 13 amino acids. Germline CDR1 SGHDT, CDR2 YYEEEE. Trimming stripped 6 bases from V and 5 bases from J, with 14 bases between. The chain is built from TRBV5-6 and TRBJ1-2, with D possibly TRBD1 on 5 matching bases. Specimen: peripheral blood, collected after pregnancy. This TCR came from a female donor in good health, enrolled as a control in a pregnancy study. CDR3 in amino acids: CASNSQGLYGYTF. CDR3 nucleotides: TGTGCCAGCAACTCTCAGGGCTTGTATGGCTACACCTTC.